This TCR beta chain comes out of a study of CD8 T cells in ankylosing spondylitis (TCRdb year 2017). About the study as a whole: To find TCR variants linked to disease, the study profiled T cell receptor beta repertoires in ankylosing spondylitis patients and healthy donors. The full study cohort was made up of about 25 ankylosing spondylitis patients and 108 healthy donors. Peripheral blood was sampled, and synovial fluid was additionally collected from ankylosing spondylitis patients. Study-level results and caveats: Blood from ankylosing spondylitis patients appeared to be characterized by a TCR beta motif made up of several highly homologous amino acid variants. A CD8+ phenotype was shown by the disease-linked clones, which were found at relatively low frequencies in peripheral blood. The disease-linked clones were reported to be significantly enriched in matched synovial fluid samples from ankylosing spondylitis patients. Some motif variants were previously reported in synovial fluid and blood of reactive arthritis patients, suggesting common disease-initiation mechanisms.

Points on this clonotype: Its antigen specificity is not known. No qualities accompany the bases; no much larger clone lies one base away.

Sequencer: Illumina HiSeq 2500. Quantitative 5'-RACE with molecular barcodes was the method used to prepare the TCR beta libraries. Regarding the original processing steps: To identify disease-linked TCR variants, a new computational method was used, one built on a probabilistic model of VDJ rearrangement. TCRdb reprocessed the public reads (quality trimming at Q25 with fastp, clone calling with MiXCR) and kept in-frame beta chains. Rows are unified per CDR3 protein, each entry keeping the most common DNA and genes. TCRdb assigned the V and J calls; the authors' analysis was not used. Recorded for this sample are approximately 300,000 distinct CDR3 sequences; 15% to 25% of them occurred a single time. The biggest ten clones account for under 8.5% of the sample. CDR1 and CDR2 were assigned from the germline V gene as SGHVS and FNYEAQ. Trimming removed 2 bases from V and 1 base from J, leaving 11 bases between the germline ends. From the cysteine through the phenylalanine, the CDR3 covers 16 amino acids. Here the CDR3 DNA is all that survives: 48 bases in frame from base 1.

Sequencing input: blood, either unsorted or a sorted T cell fraction (not recorded which). Here the chain combines TRBV7-6 and TRBJ2-2, with the D gene not confidently named. The sequence derives from a male donor with ankylosing spondylitis or in good health (not recorded which). The CDR3 amino acid sequence is: CASSLIVGKNTGELFF. The sequence in DNA is TGTGCCAGCAGCTTAATCGTAGGAAAGAACACCGGGGAGCTGTTTTTT.